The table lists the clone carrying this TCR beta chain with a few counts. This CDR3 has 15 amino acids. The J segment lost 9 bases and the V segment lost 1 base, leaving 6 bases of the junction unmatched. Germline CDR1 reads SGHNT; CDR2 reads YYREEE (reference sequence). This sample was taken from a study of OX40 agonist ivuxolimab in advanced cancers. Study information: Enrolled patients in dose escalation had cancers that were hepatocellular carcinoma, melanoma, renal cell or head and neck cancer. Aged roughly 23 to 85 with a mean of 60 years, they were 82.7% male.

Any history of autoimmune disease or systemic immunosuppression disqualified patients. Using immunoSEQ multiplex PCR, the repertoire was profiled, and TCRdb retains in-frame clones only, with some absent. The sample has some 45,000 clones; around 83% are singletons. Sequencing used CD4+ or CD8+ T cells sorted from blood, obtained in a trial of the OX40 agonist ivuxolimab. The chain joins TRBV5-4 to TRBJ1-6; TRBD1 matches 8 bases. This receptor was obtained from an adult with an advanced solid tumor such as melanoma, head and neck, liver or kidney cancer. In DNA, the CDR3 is TGTGCCAGCAGCTTGAACAACAGGGGGATTTCACCCCTCCACTTT. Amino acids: CASSLNNRGISPLHF.